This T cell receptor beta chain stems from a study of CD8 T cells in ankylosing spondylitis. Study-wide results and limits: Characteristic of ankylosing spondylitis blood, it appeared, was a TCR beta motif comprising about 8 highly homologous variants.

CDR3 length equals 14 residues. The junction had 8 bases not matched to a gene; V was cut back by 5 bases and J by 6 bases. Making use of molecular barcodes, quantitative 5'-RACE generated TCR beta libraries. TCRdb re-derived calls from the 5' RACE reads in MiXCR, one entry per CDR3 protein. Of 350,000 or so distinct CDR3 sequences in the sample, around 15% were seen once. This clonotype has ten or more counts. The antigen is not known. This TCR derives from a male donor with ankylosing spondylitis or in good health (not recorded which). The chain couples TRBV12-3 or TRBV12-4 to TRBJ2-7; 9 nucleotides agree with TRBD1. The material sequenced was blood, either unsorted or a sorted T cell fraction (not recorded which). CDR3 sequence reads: CASSPDRGVLEQYF. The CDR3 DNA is TGTGCCAGCAGTCCCGACAGGGGGGTGCTCGAGCAGTACTTC.